These 20 T cell receptor beta chains originate from one sample sequenced in a study of cytotoxic CD8 clonotypes in ibrutinib-treated CLL. Profiling relied on immunoSEQ multiplex PCR, and the TCRdb table lists in-frame clones only, not all of them. The table has 250,000 or so clones, 70% seen once. Sequencing was performed on PBMCs, taken after 24 months of ibrutinib treatment. These receptors came from a human donor with chronic lymphocytic leukemia.

The rearrangement joins TRBV11-2 to TRBJ1-1; D remains unclear. V lost 1 base to trimming and J lost 6 bases, with 9 bases between them. CDR1 and CDR2 from the germline V gene are SGHAT and FQNNGV. This CDR3 is built from 13 residues. In DNA form, the CDR3 reads TGTGCCAGCAGCTTAGTGTCCGGGGCTGAAGCTTTCTTT. Translated: CASSLVSGAEAFF.

The chain couples TRBV27 to TRBJ1-5; D is perhaps TRBD1 (6 bases). Trimming pared 3 bases from V and 0 bases from J, leaving 15 bases between. The CDR3 is made up of 17 amino acids. Germline V gene data show CDR1 as MNHEY and CDR2 as SMNVEV (reference sequence). DNA for the CDR3: TGTGCCAGCAGTTTGACAGGCCTATCCTATAGCAATCAGCCCCAGCATTTT. Residues: CASSLTGLSYSNQPQHF.

The gene calls are TRBV9 and TRBJ2-7; 16 nucleotides agree with TRBD2. CDR1 and CDR2 (germline): SGDLS, YYNGEE. This CDR3 spans 16 amino acids. Germline trimming cut 4 bases from V and 2 bases from J; bases unmatched to any gene: 3. The DNA of the CDR3 is TGTGCCAGCAGCCCGGGACTAGCGGGAGGGGCCTACGAGCAGTACTTC. This sequence encodes CASSPGLAGGAYEQYF.

The chain links TRBV4-1 to TRBJ2-7, with D unresolved. Trimming took off 0 bases at V and 2 bases at J, with 14 bases between the two ends. The CDR3 has 16 residues. Germline values: CDR1 MGHRA, CDR2 YSYEKL. The CDR3 bases are TGCGCCAGCAGCCAAGAAATTGGACCGGGTCCCTACGAGCAGTACTTC. It specifies CASSQEIGPGPYEQYF.

V gene TRBV10-3 combines with J gene TRBJ2-7; D is ambiguous. The CDR3 extends over 12 amino acids. V lost 3 bases to trimming and J lost 4 bases, with 7 bases between them. Per the germline V gene, CDR1 is ENHRY and CDR2 is SYGVKD. This chain's CDR3 is CAISDGQYEQYF. CDR3 in DNA: TGTGCCATCAGTGACGGGCAATACGAGCAGTACTTC.

The chain links TRBV9 to TRBJ2-3, with 7 bases identical to TRBD2. Per germline, CDR1 SGDLS and CDR2 YYNGEE. The CDR3 extends over 16 amino acids. The J segment lost 0 bases and the V segment lost 0 bases, leaving 4 bases of the junction unmatched. The CDR3 loop is CASSVETSYSTDTQYF. CDR3 in DNA: TGTGCCAGCAGCGTAGAGACTAGCTATAGCACAGATACGCAGTATTTT.

V gene TRBV30 combines with J gene TRBJ2-7; TRBD2 matches at 7 bases. This CDR3 region has 14 residues. J was trimmed by 1 base and V by 3 bases; bases with no gene match: 6. The germline CDR1 and CDR2 sequences are GTSNPN and SVGIG (reference sequence). This CDR3 reads CAWRLRGRSYEQYF. CDR3 in DNA: TGTGCCTGGAGATTGCGCGGGAGATCCTACGAGCAGTACTTC. Full variable domain (outside the CDR3, taken from reference TRBV30 and TRBJ2-7): SQTIHQWPATLVQPVGSPLSLECTVEGTSNPNLYWYRQAAGRGLQLLFYSVGIGQISSEVPQNLSASRPQDRQFILSSKKLLLSDSGFYLCAWRLRGRSYEQYFGPGTRLTVT.

V is TRBV27 and J is TRBJ1-5, with a weak D call TRBD1 (5 bases). This CDR3 region has 16 residues. Trimming pared 0 bases from V and 6 bases from J, leaving 15 bases between. The germline V gene encodes CDR1 MNHEY and CDR2 SMNVEV (reference sequence). CDR3 protein: CASSLSGLEGSQPQHF. The CDR3, as DNA: TGTGCCAGCAGTTTATCGGGACTGGAGGGTTCTCAGCCCCAGCATTTT.

The chain is built from TRBV27 and TRBJ2-1, with D uncertain. Germline V gene data show CDR1 as MNHEY and CDR2 as SMNVEV (reference sequence). V dropped 5 bases and J dropped 8 bases, with 10 bases sitting between them. CDR3 length: 12 amino acids. The DNA for the CDR3 is TGTGCCAGCAGTCGCCCCCGGGATGAGCAGTTCTTC. Encoded protein: CASSRPRDEQFF.

The chain joins TRBV4-3 to TRBJ1-2, with D unclear. This CDR3 spans 15 amino acids. The V end was cut by 0 bases, the J end by 1 base, with 9 bases between. CDR1 LGHNA and CDR2 YSLEER come from the germline V gene. This CDR3 is CASSQEYRSNYGYTF. As DNA, the CDR3 is TGCGCCAGCAGCCAAGAGTACAGAAGTAACTATGGCTACACCTTC.

V usage is TRBV20-1 and J usage is TRBJ1-1; D is undetermined. The germline gives CDR1 DFQATT, CDR2 SNEGSKA (reference sequence). The CDR3 contains 10 residues. V lost 8 bases to trimming and J lost 3 bases, with 7 bases between them. CDR3: CSPSHTEAFF. CDR3 in DNA: TGCAGTCCTTCCCACACTGAAGCTTTCTTT.

This clone appeared a few times. This sequence joins TRBV25-1 and TRBJ1-5, with D unresolved. Trimming shortened V by 3 bases and J by 8 bases, and 14 bases separated the two germline ends. The germline V gene encodes CDR1 MGHDK and CDR2 SYGVNS. The CDR3 spans 14 residues. The CDR3 region is CASSEFLGDKPQHF. The CDR3 nucleotides are TGTGCCAGCAGTGAGTTCCTTGGGGATAAGCCCCAGCATTTT.

This clone was seen a few times. This chain's CDR3 is CSARDPPRWYF. The CDR3 DNA is TGCAGTGCTAGAGACCCCCCCAGGTGGTACTTC. The V call is TRBV20-1, the J call TRBJ2-7; D gene ambiguous. Germline CDR1 is DFQATT and CDR2 is SNEGSKA (reference sequence). Trimming pared 0 bases from V and 12 bases from J, leaving 12 bases between. The CDR3 contains 11 residues.

The chain is built from TRBV5-6 and TRBJ2-1; 7 bases match TRBD1. The CDR3 has 15 amino acids. Trimming took 3 bases from V and 1 from J; bases not matched to a gene: 4. CDR1 and CDR2 (germline): SGHDT, YYEEEE. The CDR3 bases are TGTGCCAGCAGCTATCGACAGGGTTCCTACAATGAGCAGTTCTTC. This encodes CASSYRQGSYNEQFF.

The chain combines TRBV13 with TRBJ2-2, with D possibly TRBD2 on 5 matching bases. Germline-derived CDR1 and CDR2 are PRHDT and FYEKMQ (reference sequence). Trimming cost V 5 bases and J 2 bases, with 15 bases left between them. The CDR3 is made up of 16 amino acids. The CDR3 DNA sequence: TGTGCCAGCAGCCTTAGGGCCGGGGTTAACACCGGGGAGCTGTTTTTT. Its translation: CASSLRAGVNTGELFF.

CDR3 DNA: TGTGCCAGCAGGAGCCTAAAAGGCTACACCTTC. The encoded protein is CASRSLKGYTF. The J gene is TRBJ1-2, the V gene TRBV6-5; D is undetermined. This CDR3 is 11 amino acids long. The germline V gene has CDR1 MNHEY and CDR2 SVGAGI. Trimming removed 6 bases at V and 8 bases at J, with 10 bases between.

V is TRBV6-6 and J is TRBJ2-7; D is unresolved. The CDR3 loop spans 14 amino acids. Germline assignment: CDR1 MNHNY and CDR2 SVGAGI (reference sequence). Between the trimmed V and J ends, which lost 4 bases and 11 bases, there was a span of 21 bases. The CDR3 region has the DNA TGTGCCAGCAGTTCATCGGCGTCCTTCTCAATGGAGTACTTC. Translation gives CASSSSASFSMEYF.

This sequence joins TRBV2 and TRBJ2-7; D not certain. Germline V lookup: CDR1 SNHLY, CDR2 FYNNEI. V was pared by 4 bases and J by 9 bases, with 7 bases between. The CDR3 length is 10 residues. CDR3 sequence reads: CASSAEVQYF. Written as DNA, the CDR3 is TGTGCCAGCAGTGCCGAGGTGCAGTACTTC.

The rearrangement links TRBV30 to TRBJ2-3; TRBD2 might be the D (5 bases). Per the germline V gene, CDR1 is GTSNPN and CDR2 is SVGIG (reference sequence). Trimming left V 6 bases short and J 0 bases short, with 16 bases between. This CDR3 is 15 amino acids long. The chain's CDR3 is CACPQSGASTDTQYF. In DNA form, the CDR3 reads TGTGCCTGCCCCCAGAGCGGAGCCAGCACAGATACGCAGTATTTT.

This chain connects TRBV7-2 to TRBJ2-5; the D gene is possibly TRBD2 (5 bases). V dropped 2 bases and J dropped 2 bases, with 12 bases sitting between them. CDR3 length: 15 residues. The germline gives CDR1 SGHTA, CDR2 FQGNSA. The CDR3 nucleotides read TGTGCCAGCAGCTTACAGGCGGGCATGCAAGAGACCCAGTACTTC. It encodes CASSLQAGMQETQYF.